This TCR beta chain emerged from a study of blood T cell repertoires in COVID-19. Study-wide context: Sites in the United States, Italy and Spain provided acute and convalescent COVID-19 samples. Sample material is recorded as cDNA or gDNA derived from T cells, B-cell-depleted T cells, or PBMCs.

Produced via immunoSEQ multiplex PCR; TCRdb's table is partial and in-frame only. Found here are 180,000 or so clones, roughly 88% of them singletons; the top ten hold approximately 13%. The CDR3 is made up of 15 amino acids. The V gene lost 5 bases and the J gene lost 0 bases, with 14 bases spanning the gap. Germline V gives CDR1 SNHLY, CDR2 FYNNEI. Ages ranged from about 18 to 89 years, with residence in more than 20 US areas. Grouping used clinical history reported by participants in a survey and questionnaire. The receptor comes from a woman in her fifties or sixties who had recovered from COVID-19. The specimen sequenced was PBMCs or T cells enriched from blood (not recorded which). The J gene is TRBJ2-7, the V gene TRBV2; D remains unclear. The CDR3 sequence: CASSRVPPSSYEQYF. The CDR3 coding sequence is TGTGCCAGCAGTAGAGTCCCTCCTAGCTCCTACGAGCAGTACTTC.